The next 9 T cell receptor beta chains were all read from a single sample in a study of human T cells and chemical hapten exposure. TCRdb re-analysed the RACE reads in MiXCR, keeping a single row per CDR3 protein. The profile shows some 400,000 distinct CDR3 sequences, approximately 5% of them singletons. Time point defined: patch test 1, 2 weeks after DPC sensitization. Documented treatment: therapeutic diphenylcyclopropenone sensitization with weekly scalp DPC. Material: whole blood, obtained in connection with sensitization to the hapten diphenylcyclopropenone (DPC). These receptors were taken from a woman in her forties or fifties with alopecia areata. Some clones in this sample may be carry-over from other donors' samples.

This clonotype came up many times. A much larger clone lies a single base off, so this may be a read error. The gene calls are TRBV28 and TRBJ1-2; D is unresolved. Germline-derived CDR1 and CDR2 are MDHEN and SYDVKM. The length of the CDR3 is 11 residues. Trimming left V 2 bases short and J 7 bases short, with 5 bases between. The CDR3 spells CASSLQAGYTF. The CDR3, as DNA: TGTGCCAGCAGTTTACAGGCTGGCTACACCTTC.

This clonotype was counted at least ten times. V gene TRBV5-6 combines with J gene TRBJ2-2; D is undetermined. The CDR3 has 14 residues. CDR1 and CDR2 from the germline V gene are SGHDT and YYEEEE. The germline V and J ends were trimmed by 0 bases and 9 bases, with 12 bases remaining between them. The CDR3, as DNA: TGTGCCAGCAGCTTGGGCAGGCCACTGAGGGAGCTGTTTTTT. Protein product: CASSLGRPLRELFF.

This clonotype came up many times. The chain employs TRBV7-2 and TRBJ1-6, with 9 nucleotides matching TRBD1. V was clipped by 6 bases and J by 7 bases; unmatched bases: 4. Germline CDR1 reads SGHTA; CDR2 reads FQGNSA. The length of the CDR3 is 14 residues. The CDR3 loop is CASRFDRGNSPLHF. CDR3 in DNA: TGTGCCAGCAGGTTCGACAGGGGGAATTCACCCCTCCACTTT.

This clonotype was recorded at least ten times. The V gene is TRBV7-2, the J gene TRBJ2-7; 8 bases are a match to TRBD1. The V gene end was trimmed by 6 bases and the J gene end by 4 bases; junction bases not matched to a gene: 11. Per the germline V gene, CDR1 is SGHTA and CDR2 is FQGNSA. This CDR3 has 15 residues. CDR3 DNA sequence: TGTGCCAGCAGTCCCCAGGGGACAGGAATGTACGAGCAGTACTTC. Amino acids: CASSPQGTGMYEQYF.

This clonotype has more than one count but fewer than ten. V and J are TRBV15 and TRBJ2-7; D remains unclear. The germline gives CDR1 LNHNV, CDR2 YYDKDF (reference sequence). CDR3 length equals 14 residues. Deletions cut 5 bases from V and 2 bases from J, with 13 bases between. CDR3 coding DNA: TGTGCCACCAGCTTGGACCGGTCTACCTACGAGCAGTACTTC. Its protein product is CATSLDRSTYEQYF.

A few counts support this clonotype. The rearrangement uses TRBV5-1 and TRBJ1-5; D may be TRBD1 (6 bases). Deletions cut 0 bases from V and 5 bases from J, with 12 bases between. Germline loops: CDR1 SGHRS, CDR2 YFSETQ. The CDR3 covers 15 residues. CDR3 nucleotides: TGCGCCAGCAGCTTGGTGGACAGTGGGGATCAGCCCCAGCATTTT. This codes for CASSLVDSGDQPQHF.

In nucleotides, the CDR3 is TGTGCCAGCAGCTTGGCCGGGGAGGGACCTCACTACAATGAGCAGTTCTTC. Its translation is CASSLAGEGPHYNEQFF. The chain joins TRBV5-5 to TRBJ2-1; 7 bases are shared with TRBD2. The germline V gene has CDR1 SGHKS and CDR2 YYEKEE (reference sequence). There are 17 residues in the CDR3. The ends lost 0 bases at V and 3 bases at J; junction bases unmatched: 9. The whole variable domain, remainder taken from reference TRBV5-5 and TRBJ2-1, is DAGVTQSPTHLIKTRGQQVTLRCSPISGHKSVSWYQQVLGQGPQFIFQYYEKEERGRGNFPDRFSARQFPNYSSELNVNALLLGDSALYLCASSLAGEGPHYNEQFFGPGTRLTVL.

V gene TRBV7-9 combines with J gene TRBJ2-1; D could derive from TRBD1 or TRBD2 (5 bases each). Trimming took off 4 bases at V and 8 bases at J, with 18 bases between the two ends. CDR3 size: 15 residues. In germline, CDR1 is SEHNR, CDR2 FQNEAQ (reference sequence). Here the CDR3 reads CASSSTWDDPHEQFF. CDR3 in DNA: TGTGCCAGCAGCTCGACCTGGGACGATCCCCATGAGCAGTTCTTC.

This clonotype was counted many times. The CDR3 protein is CASSQGYHSVGEQFF. The DNA of the CDR3 is TGTGCCAGCAGCCAAGGGTATCATTCGGTAGGGGAGCAGTTCTTC. The rearrangement links TRBV3-1 to TRBJ2-1, with no clear D. The CDR3 is 15 amino acids. V lost 1 base, J lost 10 bases, and 17 bases lay in between. Germline assignment: CDR1 LGHDT and CDR2 YNNKEL (reference sequence).